Sequencing of this T cell receptor beta chain was carried out in a study of type 1 regulatory T cells. Study summary: T-allo10 is an in vitro-generated, Tr1-enriched CD4 T cell product specific for alloantigen.

Germline V gene sequence: CDR1 SGHTA, CDR2 FQGNSA. This CDR3 has 14 amino acids. Trimming took 3 bases from V and 3 from J, leaving 12 bases between them. TCRdb itself ran the reads through MiXCR, one entry per CDR3 protein. This table has roughly 20,000 distinct CDR3 sequences, about a tenth appearing once. The specimen sequenced was CD4+ T cells, either the whole sample or a sorted fraction (not recorded which). V gene TRBV7-2 combines with J gene TRBJ2-7; D is perhaps TRBD2 (6 bases). The receptor was isolated from a human donor in good health. CDR3 DNA: TGTGCCAGCAGCTTTTCGCGGGATCACTACGAGCAGTACTTC. Translated: CASSFSRDHYEQYF.